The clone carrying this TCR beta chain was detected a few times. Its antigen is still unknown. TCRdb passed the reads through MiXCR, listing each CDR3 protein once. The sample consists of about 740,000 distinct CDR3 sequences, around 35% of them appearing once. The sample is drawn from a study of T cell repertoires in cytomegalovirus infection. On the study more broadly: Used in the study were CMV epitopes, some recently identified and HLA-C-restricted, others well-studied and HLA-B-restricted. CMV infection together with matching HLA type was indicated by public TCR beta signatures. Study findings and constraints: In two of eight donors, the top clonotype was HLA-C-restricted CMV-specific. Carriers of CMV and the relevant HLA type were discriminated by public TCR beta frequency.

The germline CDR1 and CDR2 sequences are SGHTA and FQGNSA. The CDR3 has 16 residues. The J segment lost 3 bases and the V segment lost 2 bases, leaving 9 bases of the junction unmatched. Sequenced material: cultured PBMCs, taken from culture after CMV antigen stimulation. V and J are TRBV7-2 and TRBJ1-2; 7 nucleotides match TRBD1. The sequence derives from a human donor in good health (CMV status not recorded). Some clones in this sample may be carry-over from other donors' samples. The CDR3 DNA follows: TGTGCCAGCAGCTTACCCCGACAGGGCATCGACTATGGCTACACCTTC. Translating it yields CASSLPRQGIDYGYTF. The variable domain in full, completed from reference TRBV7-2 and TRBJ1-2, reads GAGVSQSPSNKVTEKGKDVELRCDPISGHTALYWYRQSLGQGLEFLIYFQGNSAPDKSGLPSDRFSAERTGGSVSTLTIQRTQQEDSAVYLCASSLPRQGIDYGYTFGSGTRLTVV.